This T cell receptor (beta chain) was captured in a study of OX40 agonist ivuxolimab in advanced cancers. Study details: The dose-escalation cohort had hepatocellular carcinoma, melanoma, renal cell or head and neck cancer. Whole-study findings and limits: In the 0.1 to 3.0 mg/kg range, CD4+ and CD8+ blood T cells had expanded clonally by week 6.

Sequenced by immunoSEQ multiplex PCR; TCRdb stores in-frame clones only, minus some. The sample contains roughly 57,000 clones, about four fifths of which appear only once. Germline CDR1 reads LNHNV; CDR2 reads YYDKDF (reference sequence). This CDR3 has 17 residues. V shed 0 bases and J shed 0 bases, with 15 bases lying between them. The table lists this clone with a few counts. What it binds is unknown. This receptor was obtained from an adult with an advanced solid tumor such as melanoma, head and neck, liver or kidney cancer. The sequences come from CD4+ or CD8+ T cells sorted from blood, collected in a trial of the OX40 agonist ivuxolimab. This rearrangement joins TRBV15 to TRBJ2-7; tentative D call: TRBD1 (6 bases). This chain's CDR3 is CATSRDQATGYSYEQYF. The CDR3 coding sequence is TGTGCCACCAGCAGAGATCAGGCGACAGGTTACTCCTACGAGCAGTACTTC. Full variable domain (outside the CDR3, taken from reference TRBV15 and TRBJ2-7): DAMVIQNPRYQVTQFGKPVTLSCSQTLNHNVMYWYQQKSSQAPKLLFHYYDKDFNNEADTPDNFQSRRPNTSFCFLDIRSPGLGDTAMYLCATSRDQATGYSYEQYFGPGTRLTVT.